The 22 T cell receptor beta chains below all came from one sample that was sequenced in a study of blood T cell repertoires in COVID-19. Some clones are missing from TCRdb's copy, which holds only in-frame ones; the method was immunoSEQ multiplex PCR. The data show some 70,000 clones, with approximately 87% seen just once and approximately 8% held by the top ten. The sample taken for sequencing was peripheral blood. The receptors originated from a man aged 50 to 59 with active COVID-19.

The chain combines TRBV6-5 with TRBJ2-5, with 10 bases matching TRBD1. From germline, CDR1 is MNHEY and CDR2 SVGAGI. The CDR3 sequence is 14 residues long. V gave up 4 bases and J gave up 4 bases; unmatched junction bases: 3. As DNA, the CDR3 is TGTGCCAGCAGTTTAGACAGGGGGCGAGAGACCCAGTACTTC. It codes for CASSLDRGRETQYF.

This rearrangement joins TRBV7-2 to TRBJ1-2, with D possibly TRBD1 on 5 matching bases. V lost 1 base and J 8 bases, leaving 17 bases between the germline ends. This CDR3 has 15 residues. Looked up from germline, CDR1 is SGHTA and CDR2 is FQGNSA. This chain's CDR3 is CASSLDLGRVGGYTF. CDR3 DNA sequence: TGTGCCAGCAGCTTAGATCTGGGGCGCGTAGGAGGCTACACCTTC.

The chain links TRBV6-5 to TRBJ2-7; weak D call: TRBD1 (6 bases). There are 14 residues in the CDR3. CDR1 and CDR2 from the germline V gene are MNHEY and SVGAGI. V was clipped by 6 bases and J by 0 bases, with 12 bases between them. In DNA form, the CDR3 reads TGTGCCAGCAGACAGGGCATGAGCTCCTACGAGCAGTACTTC. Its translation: CASRQGMSSYEQYF.

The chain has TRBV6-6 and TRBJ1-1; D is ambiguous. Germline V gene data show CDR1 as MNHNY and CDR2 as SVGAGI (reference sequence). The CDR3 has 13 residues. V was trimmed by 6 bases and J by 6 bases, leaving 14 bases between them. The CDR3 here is CASSPDRGAEAFF. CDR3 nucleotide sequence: TGTGCCAGCAGCCCCGACCGCGGTGCTGAAGCTTTCTTT.

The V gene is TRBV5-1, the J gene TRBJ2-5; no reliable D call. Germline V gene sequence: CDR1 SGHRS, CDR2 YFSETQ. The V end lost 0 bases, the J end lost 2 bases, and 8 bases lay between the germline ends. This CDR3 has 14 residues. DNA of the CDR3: TGCGCCAGCAGCTTGGAAACAGCTCAAGAGACCCAGTACTTC. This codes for CASSLETAQETQYF. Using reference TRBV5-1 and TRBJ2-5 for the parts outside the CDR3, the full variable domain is KAGVTQTPRYLIKTRGQQVTLSCSPISGHRSVSWYQQTPGQGLQFLFEYFSETQRNKGNFPGRFSGRQFSNSRSEMNVSTLELGDSALYLCASSLETAQETQYFGPGTRLLVL.

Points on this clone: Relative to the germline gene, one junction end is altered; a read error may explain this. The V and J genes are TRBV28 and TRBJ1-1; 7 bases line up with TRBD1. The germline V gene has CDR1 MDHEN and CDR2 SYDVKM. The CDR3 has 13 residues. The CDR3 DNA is TGTGCCAGCCGTTTACAGGGGATCACTGAAGCTTTCTTT. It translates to CASRLQGITEAFF.

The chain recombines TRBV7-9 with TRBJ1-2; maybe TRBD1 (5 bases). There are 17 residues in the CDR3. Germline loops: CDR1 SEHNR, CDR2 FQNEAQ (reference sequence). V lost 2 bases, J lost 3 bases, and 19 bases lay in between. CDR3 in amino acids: CASSLPLGGDLDYGYTF. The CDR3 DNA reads TGTGCCAGCAGCTTACCCCTAGGAGGGGATTTGGACTATGGCTACACCTTC.

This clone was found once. The CDR3 sequence: CASSFGGSHYNEQFF. For the CDR3, the DNA is TGTGCCAGCAGCTTTGGGGGCAGTCACTACAATGAGCAGTTCTTC. The V gene is TRBV5-4, the J gene TRBJ2-1; tentative D call: TRBD1 (6 bases). Per germline, CDR1 SGHNT and CDR2 YYREEE (reference sequence). Trimming pared 2 bases from V and 3 bases from J, leaving 12 bases between. This CDR3 has 15 residues.

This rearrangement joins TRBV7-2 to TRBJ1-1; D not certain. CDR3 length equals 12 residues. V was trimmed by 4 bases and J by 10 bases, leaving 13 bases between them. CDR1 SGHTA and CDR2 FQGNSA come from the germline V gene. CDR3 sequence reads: CASSSPGPRAFF. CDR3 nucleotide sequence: TGTGCCAGCAGCTCCCCAGGCCCGAGAGCTTTCTTT.

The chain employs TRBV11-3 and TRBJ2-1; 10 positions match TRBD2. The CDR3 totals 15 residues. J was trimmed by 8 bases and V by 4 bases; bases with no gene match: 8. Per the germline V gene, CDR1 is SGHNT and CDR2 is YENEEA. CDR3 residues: CASSSGTSVSDEQFF. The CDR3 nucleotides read TGTGCCAGCAGCTCCGGGACTAGCGTTTCGGATGAGCAGTTCTTC.

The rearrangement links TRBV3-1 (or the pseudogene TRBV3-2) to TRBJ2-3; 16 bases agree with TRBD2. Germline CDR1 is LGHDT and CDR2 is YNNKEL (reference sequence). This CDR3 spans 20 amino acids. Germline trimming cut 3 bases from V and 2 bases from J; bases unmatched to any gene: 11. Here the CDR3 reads CASSHYLGLAGGPATDTQYF. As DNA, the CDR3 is TGTGCCAGCAGCCATTATCTGGGACTAGCGGGAGGGCCCGCCACAGATACGCAGTATTTT.

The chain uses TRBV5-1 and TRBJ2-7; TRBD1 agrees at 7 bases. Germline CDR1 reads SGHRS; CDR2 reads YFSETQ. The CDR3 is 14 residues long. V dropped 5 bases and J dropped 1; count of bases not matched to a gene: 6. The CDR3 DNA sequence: TGCGCCAGCAGGCCTCGACAGGGTTCCTACGAGCAGTACTTC. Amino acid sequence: CASRPRQGSYEQYF.

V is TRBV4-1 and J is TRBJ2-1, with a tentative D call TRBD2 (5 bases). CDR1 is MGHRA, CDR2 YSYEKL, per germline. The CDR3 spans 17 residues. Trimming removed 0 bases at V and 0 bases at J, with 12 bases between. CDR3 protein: CASSQDPRGGSYNEQFF. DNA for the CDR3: TGCGCCAGCAGCCAAGATCCTCGAGGAGGCTCCTACAATGAGCAGTTCTTC.

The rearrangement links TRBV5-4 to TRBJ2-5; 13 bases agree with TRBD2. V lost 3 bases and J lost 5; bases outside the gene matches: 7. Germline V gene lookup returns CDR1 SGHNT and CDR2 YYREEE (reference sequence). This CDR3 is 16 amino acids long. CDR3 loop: CASSSGTSGVGETQYF. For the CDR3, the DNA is TGTGCCAGCAGCTCTGGGACTAGCGGGGTAGGGGAGACCCAGTACTTC.

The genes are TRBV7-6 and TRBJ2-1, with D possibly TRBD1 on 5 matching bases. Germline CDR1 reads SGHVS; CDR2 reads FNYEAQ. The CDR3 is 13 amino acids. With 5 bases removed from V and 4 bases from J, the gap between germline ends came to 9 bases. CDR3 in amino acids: CASSHDSYNEQFF. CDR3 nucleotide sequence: TGTGCCAGCAGCCATGACAGTTACAATGAGCAGTTCTTC.

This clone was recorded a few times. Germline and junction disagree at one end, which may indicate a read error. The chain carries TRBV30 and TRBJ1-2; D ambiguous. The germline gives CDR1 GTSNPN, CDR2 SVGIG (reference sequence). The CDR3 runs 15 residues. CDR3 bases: TGTGCCTGGAGTGTCATAGGTATTTCGACTGCCGGCTCCACCTTC. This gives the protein CAWSVIGISTAGSTF.

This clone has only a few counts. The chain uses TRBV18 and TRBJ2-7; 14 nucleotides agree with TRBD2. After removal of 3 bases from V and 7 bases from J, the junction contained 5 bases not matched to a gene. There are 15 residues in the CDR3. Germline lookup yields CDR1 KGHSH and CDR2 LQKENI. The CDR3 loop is CASSPTSGGAVEQYF. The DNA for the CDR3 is TGTGCCAGCTCACCGACTAGCGGGGGGGCTGTAGAGCAGTACTTC.

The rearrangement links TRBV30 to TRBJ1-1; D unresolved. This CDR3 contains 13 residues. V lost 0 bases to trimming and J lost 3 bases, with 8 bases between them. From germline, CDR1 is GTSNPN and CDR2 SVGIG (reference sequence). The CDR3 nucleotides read TGTGCCTGGAGTGTTGACACCCACACTGAAGCTTTCTTT. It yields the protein CAWSVDTHTEAFF.

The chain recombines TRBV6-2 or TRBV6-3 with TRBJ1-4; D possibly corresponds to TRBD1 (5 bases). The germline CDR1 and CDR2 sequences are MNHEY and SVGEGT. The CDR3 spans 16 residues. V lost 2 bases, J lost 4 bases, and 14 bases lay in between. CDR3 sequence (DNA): TGTGCCAGCAGTTACCCCCGAGGGAGGGGTAATGAAAAACTGTTTTTT. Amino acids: CASSYPRGRGNEKLFF.

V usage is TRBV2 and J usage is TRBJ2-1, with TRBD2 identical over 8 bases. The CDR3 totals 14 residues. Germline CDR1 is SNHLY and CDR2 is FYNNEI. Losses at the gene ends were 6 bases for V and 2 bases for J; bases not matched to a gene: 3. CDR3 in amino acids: CASRPGGAYNEQFF. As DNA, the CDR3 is TGTGCCAGCAGGCCCGGGGGGGCCTACAATGAGCAGTTCTTC.

The CDR3 protein is CAISEQEGLDTQYF. The CDR3 DNA sequence: TGTGCCATCAGTGAGCAGGAGGGCCTCGATACGCAGTATTTT. The rearrangement joins TRBV10-3 to TRBJ2-3; tentative D call: TRBD2 (6 bases). Germline V gives CDR1 ENHRY, CDR2 SYGVKD. V was pared by 2 bases and J by 6 bases, with 12 bases between. There are 14 residues in the CDR3.

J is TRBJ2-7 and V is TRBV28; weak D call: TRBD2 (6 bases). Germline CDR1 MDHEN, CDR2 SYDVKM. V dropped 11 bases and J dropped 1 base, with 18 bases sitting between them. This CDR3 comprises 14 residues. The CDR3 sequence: CAGTAGGRSYEQYF. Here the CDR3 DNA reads TGTGCCGGCACTGCAGGAGGGAGGTCCTACGAGCAGTACTTC.